This record concerns one T cell receptor (beta chain) sequence. The germline CDR1 and CDR2 sequences are PRHDT and FYEKMQ (reference sequence). CDR3 length equals 16 residues. V lost 8 bases, J lost 0 bases, and 17 bases lay in between. With 60 Vbeta and 13 Jbeta primers, the PCR was carried out. Assay used: immunoSEQ multiplex PCR; TCRdb lists only in-frame clones, some missing. The table lists roughly 190,000 clones. The record originates from a study of cytomegalovirus exposure and HLA in healthy donors. Sequences were obtained from PBMCs. The TCR was taken from a young woman in good health and CMV-seropositive. The chain uses TRBV13 and TRBJ1-3; maybe TRBD1 (5 bases). The CDR3 here is CASSSQGQPSGNTIYF. The CDR3 DNA reads as TGTGCCAGCTCATCGCAGGGCCAACCCTCTGGAAACACCATATATTTT.